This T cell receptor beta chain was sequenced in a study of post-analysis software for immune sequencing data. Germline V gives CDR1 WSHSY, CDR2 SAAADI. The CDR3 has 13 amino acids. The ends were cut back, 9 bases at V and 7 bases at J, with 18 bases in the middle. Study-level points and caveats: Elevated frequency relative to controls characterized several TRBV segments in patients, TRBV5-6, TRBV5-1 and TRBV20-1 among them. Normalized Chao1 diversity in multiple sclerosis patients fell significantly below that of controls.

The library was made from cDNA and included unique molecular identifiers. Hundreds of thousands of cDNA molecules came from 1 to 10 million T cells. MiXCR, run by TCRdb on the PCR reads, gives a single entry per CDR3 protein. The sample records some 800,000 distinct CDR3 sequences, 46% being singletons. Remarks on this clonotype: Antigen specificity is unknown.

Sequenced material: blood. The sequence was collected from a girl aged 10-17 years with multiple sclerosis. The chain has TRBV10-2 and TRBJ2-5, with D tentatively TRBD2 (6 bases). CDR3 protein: CASRERGLWTQYF. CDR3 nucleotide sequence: TGCGCCAGTCGGGAGAGAGGGCTATGGACCCAGTACTTC.